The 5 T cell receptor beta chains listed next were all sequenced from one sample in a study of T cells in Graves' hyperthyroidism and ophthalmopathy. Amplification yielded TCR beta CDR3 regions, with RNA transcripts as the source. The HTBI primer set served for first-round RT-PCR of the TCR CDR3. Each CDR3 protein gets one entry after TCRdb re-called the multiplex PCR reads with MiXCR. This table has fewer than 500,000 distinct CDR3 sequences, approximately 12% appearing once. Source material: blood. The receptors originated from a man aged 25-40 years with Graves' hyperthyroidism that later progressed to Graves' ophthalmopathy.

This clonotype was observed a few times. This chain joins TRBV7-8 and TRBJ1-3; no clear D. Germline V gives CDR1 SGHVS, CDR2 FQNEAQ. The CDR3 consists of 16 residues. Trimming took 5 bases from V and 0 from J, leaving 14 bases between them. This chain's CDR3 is CASSQVRVTSGNTIYF. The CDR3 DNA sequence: TGTGCCAGCAGCCAGGTGCGGGTTACCTCTGGAAACACCATATATTTT.

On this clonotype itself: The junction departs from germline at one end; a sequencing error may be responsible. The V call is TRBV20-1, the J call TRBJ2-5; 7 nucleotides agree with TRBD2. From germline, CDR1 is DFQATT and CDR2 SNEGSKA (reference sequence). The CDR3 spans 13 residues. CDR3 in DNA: TGCAGTGCTAGGTACGGACGGGAGGAGACCCAGTGCTTC. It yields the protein CSARYGREETQCF.

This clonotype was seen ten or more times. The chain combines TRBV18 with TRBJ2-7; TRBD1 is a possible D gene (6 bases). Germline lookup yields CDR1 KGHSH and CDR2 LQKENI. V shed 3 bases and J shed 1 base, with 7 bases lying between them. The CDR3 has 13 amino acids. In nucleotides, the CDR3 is TGTGCCAGCTCACCGGGGGCTTCCTACGAGCAGTACTTC. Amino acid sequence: CASSPGASYEQYF.

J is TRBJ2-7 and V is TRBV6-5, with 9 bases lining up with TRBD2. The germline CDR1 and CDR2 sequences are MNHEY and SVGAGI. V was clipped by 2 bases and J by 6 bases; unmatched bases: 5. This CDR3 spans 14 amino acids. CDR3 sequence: CASSYGGGAVEQYF. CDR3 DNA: TGTGCCAGCAGTTACGGCGGGGGGGCGGTCGAGCAGTACTTC.

The CDR3 protein is CATSDATQGLGEQFF. The CDR3 DNA reads TGTGCCACCAGTGATGCTACCCAGGGTTTGGGTGAGCAGTTCTTC. J is TRBJ2-1 and V is TRBV24-1; weak D call: TRBD1 (5 bases). The CDR3 has 15 amino acids. The ends were cut back, 3 bases at V and 9 bases at J, with 17 bases in the middle. Germline V lookup: CDR1 KGHDR, CDR2 SFDVKD.